The 2 T cell receptor beta chains given below trace back to one sample, sequenced in a study of pediatric ulcerative colitis. Generated by immunoSEQ multiplex PCR, the TCRdb table keeps only in-frame clones and is missing some. The sample lists about 36,000 clones; 73% were seen once. Rectal tissue came from one to two pinch biopsies taken at colonoscopy. Sample: gut tissue. The receptors shown here come from a boy aged 10-17 years with moderate ulcerative colitis.

The V call is TRBV7-6, the J call TRBJ2-5; possible D gene TRBD2, 6 bases. Germline assignment: CDR1 SGHVS and CDR2 FNYEAQ. Trimming took 8 bases from V and 6 from J, leaving 16 bases between them. The CDR3 length is 13 residues. The CDR3 DNA is TGTGCCAGCCGACGGAGGGGTTGGAAGACCCAGTACTTC. Amino acids: CASRRRGWKTQYF.

The rearrangement uses TRBV6-5 and TRBJ2-7; 12 nucleotides align to TRBD1. The CDR3 has 14 residues. The germline CDR1 and CDR2 sequences are MNHEY and SVGAGI. V shed 6 bases and J 3 bases; nucleotides not matched to a gene: 3. The CDR3 here is CASSGTGGIYEQYF. CDR3 sequence (DNA): TGTGCCAGCAGCGGGACAGGGGGCATCTACGAGCAGTACTTC.